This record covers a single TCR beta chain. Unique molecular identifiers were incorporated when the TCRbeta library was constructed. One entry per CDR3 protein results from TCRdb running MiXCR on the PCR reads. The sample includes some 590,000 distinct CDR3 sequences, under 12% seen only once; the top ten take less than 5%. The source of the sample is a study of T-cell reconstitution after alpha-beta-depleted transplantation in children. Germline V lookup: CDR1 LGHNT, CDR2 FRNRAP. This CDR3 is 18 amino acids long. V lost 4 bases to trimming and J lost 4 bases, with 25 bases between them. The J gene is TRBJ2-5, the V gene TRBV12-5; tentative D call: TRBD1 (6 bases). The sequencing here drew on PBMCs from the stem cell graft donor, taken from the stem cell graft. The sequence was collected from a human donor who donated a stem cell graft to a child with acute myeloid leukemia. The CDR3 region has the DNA TGTGCTAGTGGTTGGGACACTACTGCCGGGCCCCCGGCAGAGACCCAGTACTTC. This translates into CASGWDTTAGPPAETQYF.